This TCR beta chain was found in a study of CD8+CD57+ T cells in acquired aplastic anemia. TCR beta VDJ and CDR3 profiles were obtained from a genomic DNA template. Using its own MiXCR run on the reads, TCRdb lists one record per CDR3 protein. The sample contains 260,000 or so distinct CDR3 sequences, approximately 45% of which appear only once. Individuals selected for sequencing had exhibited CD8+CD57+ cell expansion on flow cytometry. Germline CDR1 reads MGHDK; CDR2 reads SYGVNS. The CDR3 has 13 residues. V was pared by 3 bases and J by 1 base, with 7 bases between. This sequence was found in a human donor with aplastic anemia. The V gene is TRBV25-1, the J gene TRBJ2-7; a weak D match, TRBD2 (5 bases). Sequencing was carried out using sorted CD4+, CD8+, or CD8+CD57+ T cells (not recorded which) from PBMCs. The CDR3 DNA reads TGTGCCAGCAGTGATCCGGGGTCCTACGAGCAGTACTTC. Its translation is CASSDPGSYEQYF.